What follows are 21 T cell receptor beta chains derived from one specimen sequenced in a study of blood T cell repertoires in COVID-19. Method: immunoSEQ multiplex PCR; TCRdb's copy keeps in-frame clones and lacks some. Of about half a million clones listed, approximately 83% are singletons. Sequencing input: peripheral blood. All receptors derive from a human donor in a cohort sampled during active COVID-19.

Here the CDR3 DNA reads TGCGCCAGCAGCTTGGCCAGGGTTGATCAGACCCAGTACTTC. Translated: CASSLARVDQTQYF. The chain carries TRBV5-1 and TRBJ2-5; TRBD1 might be the D (5 bases). This CDR3 is built from 14 residues. CDR1 SGHRS and CDR2 YFSETQ come from the germline V gene. Trimming shortened V by 0 bases and J by 6 bases, and 12 bases separated the two germline ends.

CDR3 in DNA: TGTGCCTGGAGTGGGACAGGAGATGGCTACACCTTC. It translates to CAWSGTGDGYTF. This chain joins TRBV30 and TRBJ1-2, with 7 bases aligning to TRBD1. This CDR3 is 12 amino acids long. V gave up 1 base and J gave up 6 bases; unmatched junction bases: 2. From germline, CDR1 is GTSNPN and CDR2 SVGIG (reference sequence).

The chain recombines TRBV30 with TRBJ1-6, with 7 bases identical to TRBD1. V gave up 6 bases and J gave up 5 bases; unmatched junction bases: 7. This CDR3 is 14 amino acids long. Germline-derived CDR1 and CDR2 are GTSNPN and SVGIG (reference sequence). CDR3 sequence: CACRKGTDNSPLHF. In DNA, the CDR3 is TGTGCCTGTCGGAAAGGGACAGATAATTCACCCCTCCACTTT.

This clone was seen only once. The chain couples TRBV5-1 to TRBJ2-7; 8 bases are a match to TRBD2. V gave up 2 bases and J gave up 4 bases; unmatched junction bases: 11. Per germline, CDR1 SGHRS and CDR2 YFSETQ. The CDR3 length is 16 residues. The CDR3 DNA reads TGCGCCAGCAGCTTTAATAGCGGGACGATTGAATACGAGCAGTACTTC. Encoded protein: CASSFNSGTIEYEQYF.

The chain recombines TRBV19 with TRBJ1-5; no reliable D call. V dropped 4 bases and J dropped 1 base, with 11 bases sitting between them. The CDR3 covers 15 residues. Germline V gene lookup returns CDR1 LNHDA and CDR2 SQIVND (reference sequence). The CDR3 DNA reads TGTGCCAGTAGTAAGGGCCCGGGGAGCAATCAGCCCCAGCATTTT. It encodes CASSKGPGSNQPQHF.

This chain connects TRBV25-1 to TRBJ2-1, with 8 bases lining up with TRBD2. Germline lookup yields CDR1 MGHDK and CDR2 SYGVNS. This CDR3 contains 17 residues. With 2 bases clipped from V and 7 bases from J, the junction kept 13 bases outside the gene matches. The CDR3: CASSEMLAGRSGNEQFF. In DNA, the CDR3 is TGTGCCAGCAGTGAAATGCTAGCGGGCCGCTCGGGGAATGAGCAGTTCTTC. Full variable domain (missing parts from reference TRBV25-1 and TRBJ2-1): EADIYQTPRYLVIGTGKKITLECSQTMGHDKMYWYQQDPGMELHLIHYSYGVNSTEKGDLSSESTVSRIRTEHFPLTLESARPSHTSQYLCASSEMLAGRSGNEQFFGPGTRLTVL.

The CDR3 spells CASSEPGQFQETQYF. The CDR3 coding sequence is TGTGCCAGCAGTGAGCCGGGACAGTTCCAAGAGACCCAGTACTTC. The rearrangement links TRBV25-1 to TRBJ2-5; 7 nucleotides line up with TRBD1. This CDR3 region has 15 residues. Germline loops: CDR1 MGHDK, CDR2 SYGVNS. V dropped 3 bases and J dropped 1; count of bases not matched to a gene: 5. The full variable domain, with the rest looked up from reference TRBV25-1 and TRBJ2-5, is EADIYQTPRYLVIGTGKKITLECSQTMGHDKMYWYQQDPGMELHLIHYSYGVNSTEKGDLSSESTVSRIRTEHFPLTLESARPSHTSQYLCASSEPGQFQETQYFGPGTRLLVL.

The chain couples TRBV6-2 or TRBV6-3 to TRBJ2-2; 13 nucleotides line up with TRBD2. This CDR3 is built from 16 residues. CDR1 and CDR2 (germline): MNHEY, SVGEGT. The J segment lost 8 bases and the V segment lost 6 bases, leaving 9 bases of the junction unmatched. CDR3 coding DNA: TGTGCCAGCAGCCCTCCGGGACTAGCGGGATCTGGGGAGCTGTTTTTT. The encoded protein is CASSPPGLAGSGELFF.

The rearrangement links TRBV30 to TRBJ2-1; the D gene is possibly TRBD2 (6 bases). CDR1 is GTSNPN and CDR2 is SVGIG in the germline V gene (reference sequence). The V and J ends lost 1 base and 2 bases respectively, with 9 bases between them. The CDR3 is made up of 14 amino acids. In nucleotides, the CDR3 is TGTGCCTGGAGTGGCGGGGTCACCTACAATGAGCAGTTCTTC. Translation gives CAWSGGVTYNEQFF.

The genes are TRBV19 and TRBJ1-5; 7 positions match TRBD1. The CDR3 has 21 residues. CDR1 is LNHDA, CDR2 SQIVND, per germline (reference sequence). V shed 1 base and J 3 bases; nucleotides not matched to a gene: 21. The CDR3 coding sequence is TGTGCCAGTAGTATAGGGGTTGGATCAGGTTCGGACAGGCGGTACAATCAGCCCCAGCATTTT. It encodes CASSIGVGSGSDRRYNQPQHF.

The table lists this clone with many counts. This chain links TRBV5-3 with TRBJ1-2; 11 bases are a match to TRBD1. TRBV5-3 is marked as an open reading frame, function uncertain. This CDR3 has 18 amino acids. J gave up 5 bases and V 3 bases, and 15 bases lay outside the gene matches. In DNA, the CDR3 is TGTGCCAGAAGCTCCCCGAGGACAGGGGGCATGCATGTTTATGGCTACACCTTC. It codes for CARSSPRTGGMHVYGYTF.

The chain recombines TRBV7-8 with TRBJ1-5; TRBD1 matches at 9 bases. Germline-derived CDR1 and CDR2 are SGHVS and FQNEAQ. V shed 5 bases and J 4 bases; nucleotides not matched to a gene: 9. This CDR3 comprises 16 residues. The CDR3 loop is CASSRGATGGNQPQHF. DNA for the CDR3: TGTGCCAGCAGCCGCGGCGCGACAGGGGGGAATCAGCCCCAGCATTTT.

The chain links TRBV19 to TRBJ1-5; perhaps TRBD1 as D (5 bases). From germline, CDR1 is LNHDA and CDR2 SQIVND (reference sequence). V lost 5 bases and J 2 bases, leaving 13 bases between the germline ends. This CDR3 region has 15 residues. The CDR3 DNA reads as TGTGCCAGTAGTCCGGCGGAGACAGGCAATCAGCCCCAGCATTTT. Protein sequence: CASSPAETGNQPQHF.

This chain connects TRBV19 to TRBJ1-1, with 8 bases lining up with TRBD1. The CDR3 is 14 amino acids. After removal of 5 bases from V and 4 bases from J, the junction contained 6 bases not matched to a gene. The V gene's germline CDR1 is LNHDA and CDR2 SQIVND (reference sequence). CDR3 loop: CASSDRGWATEAFF. The CDR3 nucleotides are TGTGCCAGTAGTGACAGGGGTTGGGCCACTGAAGCTTTCTTT.

This chain uses TRBV28 with TRBJ1-2; 11 positions agree with TRBD1. The CDR3 is made up of 13 amino acids. CDR1 is MDHEN and CDR2 is SYDVKM in the germline V gene. Unmatched junction bases numbered 5, after V lost 10 bases and J lost 4 bases. CDR3 loop: CATRTGGRYGYTF. The CDR3 DNA is TGTGCCACCAGGACAGGGGGCCGCTATGGCTACACCTTC.

This chain joins TRBV4-1 and TRBJ2-7; TRBD2 might be the D (6 bases). Per the germline V gene, CDR1 is MGHRA and CDR2 is YSYEKL. This CDR3 has 15 residues. Deletions cut 1 base from V and 0 bases from J, with 10 bases between. CDR3 region: CASSQGSLASYEQYF. CDR3 bases: TGCGCCAGCAGCCAAGGTTCACTAGCCTCCTACGAGCAGTACTTC.

The J gene is TRBJ2-2, the V gene TRBV18; 12 nucleotides match TRBD1. Trimming took 6 bases from V and 4 from J; bases not matched to a gene: 12. Germline lookup yields CDR1 KGHSH and CDR2 LQKENI. The CDR3 runs to 18 residues. The CDR3, as DNA: TGTGCCAGCTCTCGCACCGGGACAGGGGGCGCCGGCACCGGGGAGCTGTTTTTT. Residues: CASSRTGTGGAGTGELFF.

The chain links TRBV15 to TRBJ2-6, with TRBD1 identical over 7 bases. CDR1 is LNHNV and CDR2 is YYDKDF in the germline V gene (reference sequence). With 3 bases clipped from V and 10 bases from J, the junction kept 9 bases outside the gene matches. The CDR3 length is 15 residues. The CDR3 sequence is CATSRGEQGLNVLTF. The DNA for the CDR3 is TGTGCCACCAGCAGGGGTGAACAGGGGTTGAACGTCCTGACTTTC.

The rearrangement joins TRBV29-1 to TRBJ2-3, with 10 bases aligning to TRBD2. The CDR3 loop spans 16 amino acids. Per the germline V gene, CDR1 is SQVTM and CDR2 is ANQGSEA. With V trimmed by 0 bases and J by 5 bases, 8 bases remained unmatched. This chain's CDR3 is CSVEDLGTSVVDTQYF. In DNA, the CDR3 is TGCAGCGTTGAAGATCTCGGGACTAGCGTGGTAGATACGCAGTATTTT.

This clone has a handful of counts. The same CDR3 arises from other DNA sequences in this sample as well. The J gene is TRBJ1-2, the V gene TRBV29-1; D is undetermined. CDR1 is SQVTM and CDR2 is ANQGSEA in the germline V gene. The V end was cut by 2 bases, the J end by 8 bases, with 12 bases between. The CDR3 contains 12 residues. In DNA, the CDR3 is TGCAGCGTTGAACCCGGGTATTACGGCTACACCTTC. This translates into CSVEPGYYGYTF.

This clone was counted a few times. J is TRBJ2-2 and V is TRBV19, with TRBD1 matching over 7 bases. This CDR3 has 14 residues. Trimming took 6 bases from V and 3 from J; bases not matched to a gene: 4. Germline CDR1 LNHDA, CDR2 SQIVND (reference sequence). The CDR3 DNA reads as TGTGCCAGTAGGCCAGGGACAGACACCGGGGAGCTGTTTTTT. Translating gives CASRPGTDTGELFF.